The 26 T cell receptor beta chains below all came from one sample that was sequenced in a study of cytomegalovirus exposure and HLA in healthy donors. The PCR had 60 Vbeta and 13 Jbeta primers. Profiled with immunoSEQ multiplex PCR; TCRdb holds only in-frame clones, not every one. The repertoire consists of more than 85,000 clones, with roughly 67% occurring once and the leading ten covering around 8%. Source material: PBMCs. Every receptor here comes from a man in his forties or fifties in good health and CMV-seronegative.

V is TRBV6-1 and J is TRBJ2-1; 12 nucleotides line up with TRBD2. This CDR3 contains 15 residues. Germline values: CDR1 MNHNS, CDR2 SASEGT. The ends lost 3 bases at V and 9 bases at J; junction bases unmatched: 6. This chain's CDR3 is CASSEGTSGLTEQFF. DNA of the CDR3: TGTGCCAGCAGTGAGGGGACTAGCGGGCTTACTGAGCAGTTCTTC.

The rearrangement uses TRBV23-1 and TRBJ1-4; TRBD1 aligns across 7 bases. TRBV23-1 is an ORF for which the function is uncertain. With V trimmed by 8 bases and J by 3 bases, 12 bases remained unmatched. This CDR3 comprises 16 residues. The CDR3 region is CASCIRQGKANEKLFF. CDR3 bases: TGCGCCAGCTGCATTCGACAGGGAAAGGCTAATGAAAAACTGTTTTTT.

V is TRBV18 and J is TRBJ2-7; tentatively, D is TRBD1 (6 bases). The CDR3 extends over 14 amino acids. Germline CDR1 KGHSH, CDR2 LQKENI. V shed 2 bases and J shed 0 bases, with 8 bases lying between them. This chain's CDR3 is CASSPVQGSYEQYF. Here the CDR3 DNA reads TGTGCCAGCTCACCAGTACAGGGCTCCTACGAGCAGTACTTC.

The chain has TRBV4-3 and TRBJ2-5; TRBD2 matches at 8 bases. This CDR3 region has 18 residues. Unmatched junction bases numbered 12, after V lost 3 bases and J lost 0 bases. Per the germline V gene, CDR1 is LGHNA and CDR2 is YSLEER. The CDR3 sequence: CASSQEGGSGTYQETQYF. The CDR3 DNA is TGCGCCAGCAGCCAGGAGGGGGGTAGCGGGACGTACCAAGAGACCCAGTACTTC.

This clone was detected a few times. The chain recombines TRBV19 with TRBJ2-7; 9 nucleotides match TRBD2. Per the germline V gene, CDR1 is LNHDA and CDR2 is SQIVND (reference sequence). CDR3 length: 15 residues. After removal of 3 bases from V and 4 bases from J, the junction contained 7 bases not matched to a gene. Here the CDR3 DNA reads TGTGCCAGTAGTATCCAGCTAGCGGGGAGGTACGAGCAGTACTTC. Translating it yields CASSIQLAGRYEQYF. The full variable domain, in which reference TRBV19 and TRBJ2-7 provide the parts outside the CDR3, is DGGITQSPKYLFRKEGQNVTLSCEQNLNHDAMYWYRQDPGQGLRLIYYSQIVNDFQKGDIAEGYSVSREKKESFPLTVTSAQKNPTAFYLCASSIQLAGRYEQYFGPGTRLTVT.

CDR3 region: CASSRNRGHKDYEQYF. The CDR3 coding sequence is TGTGCCAGCTCACGGAACAGGGGGCATAAGGATTACGAGCAGTACTTC. This chain uses TRBV18 with TRBJ2-7; 9 bases agree with TRBD1. The ends lost 4 bases at V and 4 bases at J; junction bases unmatched: 11. Germline assignment: CDR1 KGHSH and CDR2 LQKENI. The CDR3 sequence is 16 residues long.

The chain carries TRBV10-3 and TRBJ2-7; weak D call: TRBD1 (6 bases). Between the trimmed V and J ends, which lost 5 bases and 5 bases, there was a span of 16 bases. The CDR3 runs 14 residues. Germline CDR1 and CDR2: ENHRY and SYGVKD. In nucleotides, the CDR3 is TGTGCCATCAGTCCATCCGACAGGTCCCACGAGCAGTACTTC. Its translation: CAISPSDRSHEQYF.

A single count supports this clone. V usage is TRBV7-2 and J usage is TRBJ2-3; a weak D match, TRBD2 (5 bases). The length of the CDR3 is 18 residues. Germline lookup yields CDR1 SGHTA and CDR2 FQGNSA. V dropped 4 bases and J dropped 4 bases, with 24 bases sitting between them. CDR3 DNA: TGTGCCAGCAGCTCCCCTTCGTCGGGGTTAGCGATGGCAGATACGCAGTATTTT. It yields the protein CASSSPSSGLAMADTQYF.

As concerns this clone: At one end, the junction sequence differs from germline, possibly due to a read error. The chain recombines TRBV7-9 with TRBJ2-1; D is possibly TRBD2 (6 bases). This CDR3 is 11 amino acids long. Germline CDR1 reads SEHNR; CDR2 reads FQNEAQ (reference sequence). CDR3 sequence reads: CASSSTREPFF. The CDR3 DNA sequence: TGTGCCAGCAGTTCGACTAGGGAGCCGTTCTTC.

V gene TRBV13 combines with J gene TRBJ2-3, with TRBD2 identical over 10 bases. The V segment lost 3 bases and the J segment 0 bases; nucleotides outside the gene matches: 0. Germline V gives CDR1 PRHDT, CDR2 FYEKMQ (reference sequence). The CDR3 is 15 residues long. This chain's CDR3 is CASSFSGGSTDTQYF. CDR3 DNA sequence: TGTGCCAGCAGCTTTAGCGGGGGGAGCACAGATACGCAGTATTTT.

This sequence joins TRBV7-9 and TRBJ2-5, with TRBD1 as a possible D gene (6 bases). Trimming took off 8 bases at V and 2 bases at J, with 12 bases between the two ends. Germline V gene lookup returns CDR1 SEHNR and CDR2 FQNEAQ (reference sequence). The CDR3 runs to 13 residues. The CDR3, as DNA: TGTGCCAGCTCAGGACAGATTCAAGAGACCCAGTACTTC. Protein sequence: CASSGQIQETQYF.

The chain links TRBV19 to TRBJ1-5; D is perhaps TRBD1 (6 bases). V gave up 8 bases and J gave up 4 bases, with 15 bases separating them. Per the germline V gene, CDR1 is LNHDA and CDR2 is SQIVND (reference sequence). The CDR3 covers 14 residues. The CDR3 coding sequence is TGTGCCAGTCATAGACAGGTATCTAATCAGCCCCAGCATTTT. It is translated as CASHRQVSNQPQHF.

V is TRBV4-3 and J is TRBJ2-1; D gene unclear. This CDR3 is built from 17 residues. Per germline, CDR1 LGHNA and CDR2 YSLEER. V was cut by 0 bases and J by 0 bases, with 12 bases left in between. CDR3 sequence: CASSQETTVFSYNEQFF. The CDR3 DNA sequence: TGCGCCAGCAGCCAAGAGACCACAGTGTTCTCCTACAATGAGCAGTTCTTC.

This sequence joins TRBV5-1 and TRBJ2-7; TRBD1 matches 7 bases. V was pared by 0 bases and J by 2 bases, with 2 bases of the junction left unmatched. There are 14 residues in the CDR3. Per germline, CDR1 SGHRS and CDR2 YFSETQ. CDR3 loop: CASSLGDSAYEQYF. CDR3 bases: TGCGCCAGCAGCTTGGGGGACAGCGCCTACGAGCAGTACTTC.

The rearrangement links TRBV7-3 to TRBJ2-1, with 10 bases lining up with TRBD2. Germline lookup yields CDR1 SGHTA and CDR2 FQGTGA. The CDR3 is made up of 15 amino acids. Trimming at V came to 2 bases and at J to 4 bases, leaving 2 bases not matched to a gene. Here the CDR3 reads CASSLEAGGYNEQFF. The DNA for the CDR3 is TGTGCCAGCAGCTTAGAAGCGGGGGGGTACAATGAGCAGTTCTTC.

CDR3 bases: TGTGCCAGCAGCCTTGCAGCCTCGGAGAATTCACCCCTCCACTTT. Amino acids: CASSLAASENSPLHF. This sequence joins TRBV7-9 and TRBJ1-6; D is ambiguous. Trimming shortened V by 5 bases and J by 7 bases, and 15 bases separated the two germline ends. Germline assignment: CDR1 SEHNR and CDR2 FQNEAQ (reference sequence). This CDR3 comprises 15 residues.

This clone was counted only a few times. This chain connects TRBV19 to TRBJ2-1, with a possible D match to TRBD1 (6 bases). Germline CDR1 reads LNHDA; CDR2 reads SQIVND (reference sequence). The CDR3 is 13 amino acids. V shed 8 bases and J shed 4 bases, with 12 bases lying between them. The CDR3 sequence: CASSPQGYNEQFF. The CDR3 nucleotides are TGTGCCAGTTCACCTCAGGGGTACAATGAGCAGTTCTTC.

The rearrangement joins TRBV28 to TRBJ2-3; TRBD2 matches 15 bases. After removal of 4 bases from V and 1 base from J, the junction contained 12 bases not matched to a gene. The CDR3 is 20 residues long. Germline values: CDR1 MDHEN, CDR2 SYDVKM. The CDR3 region has the DNA TGTGCCAGCAGTTCCTGGACTAGCGGGGGGGCTTTCCTCGGCACAGATACGCAGTATTTT. Translating gives CASSSWTSGGAFLGTDTQYF.

The chain uses TRBV27 and TRBJ1-2; 10 bases align to TRBD1. The CDR3 totals 14 residues. Germline-derived CDR1 and CDR2 are MNHEY and SMNVEV (reference sequence). After removal of 0 bases from V and 8 bases from J, the junction contained 3 bases not matched to a gene. The CDR3 region has the DNA TGTGCCAGCAGTTTATCGGGACAGGGGAGAGGCTACACCTTC. It translates to CASSLSGQGRGYTF.

V and J are TRBV28 and TRBJ2-2; 7 bases map to TRBD1. Germline lookup yields CDR1 MDHEN and CDR2 SYDVKM. This CDR3 has 13 residues. Unmatched junction bases numbered 4, after V lost 6 bases and J lost 6 bases. The CDR3 nucleotides read TGTGCCAGCAGGACAGGGTCCCCCGGGGAGCTGTTTTTT. Amino acid sequence: CASRTGSPGELFF.

Only a few counts were recorded for this clone. The chain couples TRBV27 to TRBJ1-5; 8 bases agree with TRBD1. Germline V gene lookup returns CDR1 MNHEY and CDR2 SMNVEV (reference sequence). V was pared by 5 bases and J by 1 base, with 4 bases of the junction left unmatched. The CDR3 has 15 residues. The chain's CDR3 is CASSPRTGSNQPQHF. CDR3 DNA: TGTGCCAGCAGTCCGAGGACAGGGAGCAATCAGCCCCAGCATTTT.

This clone was observed a few times. V gene TRBV7-2 combines with J gene TRBJ2-7, with D possibly being TRBD1 (5 bases). V was cut by 1 base and J by 6 bases, with 16 bases left in between. CDR3 length: 15 amino acids. The germline V gene encodes CDR1 SGHTA and CDR2 FQGNSA. CDR3 coding DNA: TGTGCCAGCAGCTTAGAGTACCAGGGTATTATCGAGCAGTACTTC. Protein: CASSLEYQGIIEQYF.

The chain couples TRBV19 to TRBJ2-7; 7 bases fit TRBD1. CDR3 length equals 12 residues. Germline V gives CDR1 LNHDA, CDR2 SQIVND (reference sequence). The trim removed 6 bases at V and 2 bases at J, leaving 1 base unmatched. CDR3 in amino acids: CASRQGPYEQYF. The CDR3 DNA reads TGTGCCAGTAGACAGGGGCCCTACGAGCAGTACTTC. Using reference TRBV19 and TRBJ2-7 for the parts outside the CDR3, the full variable domain is DGGITQSPKYLFRKEGQNVTLSCEQNLNHDAMYWYRQDPGQGLRLIYYSQIVNDFQKGDIAEGYSVSREKKESFPLTVTSAQKNPTAFYLCASRQGPYEQYFGPGTRLTVT.

This chain joins TRBV4-3 and TRBJ2-2, with 8 nucleotides matching TRBD1. From germline, CDR1 is LGHNA and CDR2 YSLEER. CDR3 length equals 18 residues. V was clipped by 0 bases and J by 5 bases; unmatched bases: 11. The CDR3 nucleotides are TGCGCCAGCAGCCAAGACCTCTTTGACAGGGGAGAAACCGGGGAGCTGTTTTTT. Its translation is CASSQDLFDRGETGELFF.

The gene calls are TRBV6-5 and TRBJ2-3; D gene ambiguous. Germline CDR1 reads MNHEY; CDR2 reads SVGAGI. Trimming removed 5 bases at V and 6 bases at J, with 9 bases between. The CDR3 contains 12 residues. For the CDR3, the DNA is TGTGCCAGCAGTAGCCCCGTGGATACGCAGTATTTT. Translation: CASSSPVDTQYF.

The chain is built from TRBV6-1 and TRBJ1-1; TRBD1 aligns across 12 bases. Trimming took 4 bases from V and 11 from J; bases not matched to a gene: 8. The CDR3 is 14 residues long. Germline V gene sequence: CDR1 MNHNS, CDR2 SASEGT. CDR3 sequence (DNA): TGTGCCAGCAGTGGGGGACAGGGGGCGATGCGTGCTTTCTTT. It specifies CASSGGQGAMRAFF.